One T cell receptor (beta chain) is described in this entry. This clone was recorded only once. Its specific antigen is unknown. No quality values exist for individual bases; no much larger clone is one base distant. Using the deep immunoSEQ assay, multiplex PCR amplified TCR CDR3 regions from genomic DNA. Extracted genomic DNA from each cell subset was distributed evenly across all wells of several immunoSEQ 96-well plates, and each plate was treated as a replicate. For sorted subsets, each replicate PCR was loaded with approximately 0.2 ug genomic DNA, equivalent to some 27,000 T cell genomes. The purified libraries were quantified using a Qubit 3.0 fluorometer, sized with a Bioanalyzer 2100, and then quantified again using the KAPA Library Quantification kit. A separate single-read 150-cycle Illumina NextSeq 550 flow cell was used to sequence each immunoSEQ 96-well plate. The original pipeline was this. Because the immunoSEQ output included only junctional sequences and no quality scores, the filtering could not be the same as the filtering used for full-length reads. To assign V/J genes and CDR3, sequences were annotated using PyIR, a Python wrapper for IgBLAST v1.9, with IMGT germline references. Reads with weak V/J assignments (E-value above 1e-6), missing CDR3, stop codons, out-of-frame junctions, or ambiguous translated residues were removed. V3J clonotypes were defined as sequences sharing the same inferred V gene, J gene, and CDR3 amino acid sequence. The percentage overlap between two repertoires was calculated by dividing the number of shared unique clonotypes by the size of the smaller repertoire. Three approaches were used to assess repertoire richness: RTK rarefaction, the Chao1 estimator, and Recon v2.1 estimates of unobserved clonotypes. For all TCRbeta clonotypes obtained by the gDNA method from four donors, generation probabilities were computed with OLGA. TCRdb took over this immuneACCESS table, retaining in-frame rearrangements with V and J assigned. Such tables are incomplete; in checked studies, under half of the missing clones stem from an unresolved V gene, and the remainder is unexplained. That table is the source of V, J and clone size, and D and trimming were worked out from the DNA. This sample has about a million clones in its table, and around 76% of those were observed once. The ten largest clones capture 1.4% to 1.5% of the sample.

This entry belongs to a study of shared clonotypes between healthy human individuals (dated by TCRdb to the early 2020s). With respect to the entire study: Three men and a couple of women, aged 18 to 49 years, made up the cohort. To estimate repertoire size and how much clonotypes are shared between individuals, the study performed deep sequencing of blood TCR repertoires from a handful of healthy adults. For each donor, CD4 naive and CD4 memory were each given three plates, CD8 naive was given two plates, and CD8 memory was given one plate. Libraries were prepared and TCR repertoires were sequenced by different laboratories using diverse techniques, in order to increase sequencing depth and limit assay-specific biases. Leukapheresis yielded between about 0.94 and 10 billion PBMCs per donor. The investigation overall reported the following: Sampling was restricted to blood, and TCR repertoires in tissues likely differ from the TCR repertoires found in blood. Across a few donors, 4.5% to 6.5% of naive CD4, 3% to 3.5% of naive CD8, about 2.3% of memory CD4, and approximately 0.42% of memory CD8 clonotypes were shared. Pairwise subsampling led to the expectation that sequencing depth would affect the degree of clonotype sharing among donors. Estimated clonotype richness was generally larger for naive than for memory subsets. Compared with non-shared clonotypes, clonotypes shared by all four sorted-subset donors had higher generation probabilities. Because the study included only a small number of donors, the genetic and exposure-history diversity represented was limited. Rarefaction of sorted-subset datasets indicated incomplete sequencing despite the large sequencing depth.

Healthy HIV-negative adults with no recently reported acute infections or vaccinations were included as donors. Every donor was a Caucasian adult residing in Nashville, Tennessee, USA. CD4+ T cells were enriched by magnetic negative selection; naive cells were then positively selected on CD45RA, and the negative fraction formed the memory subset. Blood was obtained by leukapheresis, after which PBMCs were separated by Ficoll-Histopaque density gradient centrifugation and cryopreserved in liquid nitrogen vapor phase. Analytical flow cytometry was used to check the purity and quantity of every magnetically sorted T cell population. Genomic DNA was isolated from each sorted fraction and quantified by UV absorbance on a Nanodrop 2000c. The CDR3 starts with the cysteine, ends with the phenylalanine, and has 17 residues. CDR3 DNA only is kept here, 51 bases in frame from base 1. The germline V gene gives CDR1 as SGHRS and CDR2 as YFSETQ. Cut back by 4 bases and 4 bases, the V and J ends lie 21 bases apart.

This receptor was identified in a man between 18 and 29 years old in good health. The V gene is TRBV5-1 and the J gene is TRBJ2-1, with TRBD2 as a weak D call on 7 bases. Sample: memory CD4+ T cells sorted from blood. The cell subset or site label on this specimen signifies: CD45RA-negative fraction. The CDR3 reads CASSPSRGGPKYNEQFF. The nucleotides read TGCGCCAGCAGCCCCTCGAGGGGGGGCCCCAAATACAATGAGCAGTTCTTC. With all but the CDR3 taken from the reference TRBV5-1 and TRBJ2-1 genes, the full variable domain is: KAGVTQTPRYLIKTRGQQVTLSCSPISGHRSVSWYQQTPGQGLQFLFEYFSETQRNKGNFPGRFSGRQFSNSRSEMNVSTLELGDSALYLCASSPSRGGPKYNEQFFGPGTRLTVL.